A single sample gave rise to the 31 T cell receptor beta chains below, sequenced in a study of OX40 agonist ivuxolimab in advanced cancers. Repertoires were generated with immunoSEQ multiplex PCR, while TCRdb's copy carries only in-frame clones and drops some. The repertoire holds some 48,000 clones, 60% to 85% seen once, with under 2% in the top ten. The sequencing used CD4+ or CD8+ T cells sorted from blood, collected in a trial of the OX40 agonist ivuxolimab. The receptor set was obtained from an adult with an advanced solid tumor such as melanoma, head and neck, liver or kidney cancer.

The chain has TRBV7-1 and TRBJ1-6, with a tentative D call TRBD1 (5 bases). TRBV7-1 has ORF status, its function being uncertain. V was shortened by 5 bases and J by 0 bases, with 14 bases between the two germline ends. This CDR3 comprises 17 residues. The CDR3 here is CASSRRRGYSYNSPLHF. The CDR3 bases are TGTGCCAGCAGCCGTCGTAGGGGTTACTCCTATAATTCACCCCTCCACTTT.

The V and J genes are TRBV4-3 and TRBJ1-3; D unclear. Germline V lookup: CDR1 LGHNA, CDR2 YSLEER. The CDR3 length is 15 residues. Trimming took 0 bases from V and 2 from J, leaving 8 bases between them. The CDR3 protein is CASSQDITAGNTIYF. The DNA of the CDR3 is TGCGCCAGCAGCCAAGATATTACAGCTGGAAACACCATATATTTT.

The rearrangement joins TRBV30 to TRBJ1-1; D is unclear. Per germline, CDR1 GTSNPN and CDR2 SVGIG (reference sequence). The CDR3 spans 14 residues. Trimming stripped 1 base from V and 1 base from J, with 10 bases between. The CDR3 region is CAWSAGVTNTEAFF. CDR3 sequence (DNA): TGTGCCTGGAGTGCCGGGGTCACGAACACTGAAGCTTTCTTT.

The V gene is TRBV28, the J gene TRBJ1-5; possible D gene TRBD1, 6 bases. V dropped 4 bases and J dropped 0 bases, with 13 bases sitting between them. CDR1 MDHEN and CDR2 SYDVKM come from the germline V gene. The CDR3 sequence is 16 residues long. CDR3 sequence: CASSSRGSYSNQPQHF. CDR3 DNA: TGTGCCAGCAGTTCCAGGGGTTCCTATAGCAATCAGCCCCAGCATTTT.

The V and J genes are TRBV4-2 and TRBJ2-1, with unresolved D. There are 10 residues in the CDR3. V lost 4 bases to trimming and J lost 14 bases, with 9 bases between them. Germline values: CDR1 LGHNA, CDR2 YNFKEQ. CDR3 bases: TGTGCCAGCAGCCCAGGTTCGGAGTTCTTC. Its translation is CASSPGSEFF.

The chain recombines TRBV28 with TRBJ2-1; D might be TRBD1 (5 bases). This CDR3 region has 14 residues. With 2 bases removed from V and 10 bases from J, the gap between germline ends came to 15 bases. CDR1 is MDHEN and CDR2 is SYDVKM in the germline V gene. CDR3 residues: CASSLGSGPVEQFF. CDR3 DNA: TGTGCCAGCAGTTTAGGGTCAGGGCCGGTAGAGCAGTTCTTC.

This clone is medium-sized in the sample. The chain combines TRBV6-1 with TRBJ1-6; TRBD1 aligns across 8 bases. Germline loops: CDR1 MNHNS, CDR2 SASEGT. The junction had 11 bases not matched to a gene; V was cut back by 6 bases and J by 10 bases. This CDR3 region has 15 residues. CDR3: CASRRSQGASSPLHF. The CDR3 DNA reads as TGTGCCAGCAGGCGGAGTCAGGGGGCCAGCTCACCCCTCCACTTT.

The chain employs TRBV5-1 and TRBJ2-3; TRBD2 matches 12 bases. The CDR3 has 16 amino acids. Per germline, CDR1 SGHRS and CDR2 YFSETQ. V lost 5 bases to trimming and J lost 9 bases; unmatched junction nucleotides: 13. The CDR3 nucleotides are TGCGCCAGCAGGCTTGTGCTAGCGGGGGGGCCAGGGACGCAGTATTTT. This codes for CASRLVLAGGPGTQYF.

The CDR3 here is CASSEGSLNTEAFF. The CDR3 nucleotides read TGTGCCAGCAGTGAAGGATCCTTGAACACTGAAGCTTTCTTT. The chain links TRBV2 to TRBJ1-1; D unresolved. V dropped 1 base and J dropped 0 bases, with 6 bases sitting between them. This CDR3 spans 14 amino acids. Germline lookup yields CDR1 SNHLY and CDR2 FYNNEI.

Comments on this clone: The same CDR3 can be traced to other DNA sequences in this sample. The chain joins TRBV6-6 to TRBJ2-7; 8 bases match TRBD2. J was trimmed by 4 bases and V by 8 bases; bases with no gene match: 1. This CDR3 contains 11 residues. The V gene's germline CDR1 is MNHNY and CDR2 SVGAGI (reference sequence). The CDR3 coding sequence is TGTGCCAGCTCGGGGGGGTACGAGCAGTACTTC. Amino acids: CASSGGYEQYF.

The V call is TRBV27, the J call TRBJ2-7; perhaps D is TRBD1 or TRBD2 (6 bases each). The CDR3 is made up of 17 amino acids. Germline V CDR1 and CDR2: MNHEY, SMNVEV (reference sequence). With 3 bases removed from V and 0 bases from J, the gap between germline ends came to 18 bases. This chain's CDR3 is CASSFKGGGQSSYEQYF. In nucleotides, the CDR3 is TGTGCCAGCAGTTTTAAGGGGGGAGGACAGAGCTCCTACGAGCAGTACTTC.

The chain employs TRBV7-3 and TRBJ2-1; 8 bases line up with TRBD1. V lost 5 bases, J lost 8 bases, and 8 bases stayed unmatched. The germline V gene encodes CDR1 SGHTA and CDR2 FQGTGA. This CDR3 comprises 14 residues. CDR3 region: CASSRDRTADEQFF. For the CDR3, the DNA is TGTGCCAGCAGCCGGGACAGGACGGCCGATGAGCAGTTCTTC.

This clone was counted a single time. Other DNA sequences in this sample translate to the same CDR3. The V and J genes are TRBV7-3 and TRBJ1-3; D not certain. This CDR3 region has 13 residues. V lost 4 bases, J lost 0 bases, and 4 bases lay in between. Germline lookup yields CDR1 SGHTA and CDR2 FQGTGA. CDR3 in amino acids: CASSSSSGNTIYF. The CDR3, as DNA: TGTGCCAGCAGCTCCTCCTCTGGAAACACCATATATTTT.

The chain joins TRBV7-2 to TRBJ2-2, with D perhaps assigned TRBD1 or TRBD2 (5 bases each). Germline-derived CDR1 and CDR2 are SGHTA and FQGNSA. The CDR3 spans 16 residues. Trimming removed 6 bases from V and 1 base from J, with 15 bases in between. The CDR3 coding sequence is TGTGCCAGCAGTTACACGGGACGCGAGAACACCGGGGAGCTGTTTTTT. This translates into CASSYTGRENTGELFF.

The chain carries TRBV29-1 and TRBJ2-1; 7 bases agree with TRBD2. The CDR3 totals 14 residues. Germline CDR1 and CDR2: SQVTM and ANQGSEA. Unmatched junction bases numbered 13, after V lost 7 bases and J lost 7 bases. This CDR3 is CSALGGGPRNEQFF. In nucleotides, the CDR3 is TGCAGCGCCCTCGGGGGAGGGCCTCGGAATGAGCAGTTCTTC.

As regards this clone: Additional DNA sequences in this sample encode the identical CDR3. This rearrangement joins TRBV7-2 to TRBJ2-7, with D uncertain. V shed 5 bases and J shed 0 bases, with 5 bases lying between them. Per the germline V gene, CDR1 is SGHTA and CDR2 is FQGNSA. The CDR3 is made up of 12 amino acids. CDR3 residues: CASSPSSYEQYF. CDR3 sequence (DNA): TGTGCCAGCAGCCCCAGCTCCTACGAGCAGTACTTC.

V is TRBV11-1 and J is TRBJ1-1; perhaps TRBD1 as D (6 bases). Germline V CDR1 and CDR2: SGHAT, FQDESV (reference sequence). The CDR3 is 14 residues long. Deletions cut 2 bases from V and 5 bases from J, with 12 bases between. The CDR3 spells CASSLTGLRTEAFF. CDR3 in DNA: TGTGCCAGCAGCTTAACAGGGCTTCGGACTGAAGCTTTCTTT.

The chain is built from TRBV25-1 and TRBJ2-7; tentative D call: TRBD1 (7 bases). Trimming pared 4 bases from V and 3 bases from J, leaving 16 bases between. Germline lookup yields CDR1 MGHDK and CDR2 SYGVNS. The CDR3 length is 15 residues. CDR3 nucleotides: TGTGCCAGCAGTGGACAAACCAGGGGGGACTACGAGCAGTACTTC. It translates to CASSGQTRGDYEQYF.

The J gene is TRBJ2-7, the V gene TRBV5-1; 9 bases match TRBD1. The germline V gene encodes CDR1 SGHRS and CDR2 YFSETQ. The trim removed 1 base at V and 7 bases at J, leaving 6 bases unmatched. This CDR3 spans 14 amino acids. This CDR3 is CASSLLGQGYEQYF. The CDR3 region has the DNA TGCGCCAGCAGCTTGTTAGGACAGGGGTATGAGCAGTACTTC.

The chain couples TRBV7-9 to TRBJ1-2; D gene uncertain. The V gene lost 5 bases and the J gene lost 3 bases, with 13 bases spanning the gap. From germline, CDR1 is SEHNR and CDR2 FQNEAQ (reference sequence). The length of the CDR3 is 14 residues. In nucleotides, the CDR3 is TGTGCCAGCAGCCCATGGGTGAGGGACTATGGCTACACCTTC. It codes for CASSPWVRDYGYTF.

The V gene is TRBV6-1, the J gene TRBJ1-1; tentative D call: TRBD1 (6 bases). The CDR3 totals 13 residues. Trimming took 6 bases from V and 1 from J, leaving 9 bases between them. Per the germline V gene, CDR1 is MNHNS and CDR2 is SASEGT. CDR3 region: CASRVQGNTEAFF. CDR3 coding DNA: TGTGCCAGCAGGGTACAGGGGAACACTGAAGCTTTCTTT.

This sequence joins TRBV5-5 and TRBJ1-5; no definite D call. The CDR3 contains 13 residues. The V and J ends lost 0 bases and 0 bases respectively, with 1 base between them. The germline CDR1 and CDR2 sequences are SGHKS and YYEKEE (reference sequence). CDR3 bases: TGTGCCAGCAGCTTGGGTAGCAATCAGCCCCAGCATTTT. This gives the protein CASSLGSNQPQHF.

The chain has TRBV9 and TRBJ2-7; D unresolved. Germline values: CDR1 SGDLS, CDR2 YYNGEE. The CDR3 contains 14 residues. V was pared by 0 bases and J by 0 bases, with 7 bases between. The CDR3 protein is CASSVVGDSYEQYF. CDR3 sequence (DNA): TGTGCCAGCAGCGTAGTAGGAGACTCCTACGAGCAGTACTTC. The full variable domain, with the rest looked up from reference TRBV9 and TRBJ2-7, is DSGVTQTPKHLITATGQRVTLRCSPRSGDLSVYWYQQSLDQGLQFLIQYYNGEERAKGNILERFSAQQFPDLHSELNLSSLELGDSALYFCASSVVGDSYEQYFGPGTRLTVT.

The chain carries TRBV28 and TRBJ1-1; no firm D call. The CDR3 has 12 amino acids. V lost 2 bases, J lost 8 bases, and 9 bases lay in between. From germline, CDR1 is MDHEN and CDR2 SYDVKM. The CDR3 nucleotides are TGTGCCAGCAGTTTAGCCGGAGGGGAAGCTTTCTTT. Translating gives CASSLAGGEAFF.

This clone has a single count. The chain uses TRBV7-2 and TRBJ2-4; 9 bases fit TRBD1. The CDR3 is 15 residues long. V dropped 9 bases and J dropped 3; count of bases not matched to a gene: 9. Germline values: CDR1 SGHTA, CDR2 FQGNSA. Here the CDR3 DNA reads TGTGCCAGTAACACAGGGGGCTACGGCAAAAACATTCAGTACTTC. Protein product: CASNTGGYGKNIQYF.

The chain couples TRBV9 to TRBJ1-6, with 8 bases matching TRBD1. From germline, CDR1 is SGDLS and CDR2 YYNGEE. Trimming at V came to 4 bases and at J to 6 bases, leaving 9 bases not matched to a gene. There are 16 residues in the CDR3. The CDR3 region has the DNA TGTGCCAGCAGCCACTCGACAGGGGTGGTTAATTCACCCCTCCACTTT. Residues: CASSHSTGVVNSPLHF.

This clone appeared a few times. The sample carries other DNA sequences with the same CDR3. The gene calls are TRBV11-3 and TRBJ2-2; D is ambiguous. CDR1 is SGHNT and CDR2 is YENEEA in the germline V gene. CDR3 size: 12 residues. Trimming stripped 3 bases from V and 1 base from J, with 0 bases between. CDR3 in amino acids: CASSLNTGELFF. As DNA, the CDR3 is TGTGCCAGCAGCTTGAACACCGGGGAGCTGTTTTTT.

The gene calls are TRBV2 and TRBJ1-1; 8 bases fit TRBD1. In germline, CDR1 is SNHLY, CDR2 FYNNEI. There are 13 residues in the CDR3. V gave up 8 bases and J gave up 1 base; unmatched junction bases: 3. CDR3 nucleotide sequence: TGTGCCAGCGGCGGGACAGGGAACACTGAAGCTTTCTTT. Translated, it gives CASGGTGNTEAFF.

V and J are TRBV4-3 and TRBJ2-6; unclear D gene. Trimming cost V 1 base and J 0 bases, with 7 bases left between them. The CDR3 has 16 amino acids. Germline V CDR1 and CDR2: LGHNA, YSLEER. The CDR3 protein is CASSQAGGSGANVLTF. The CDR3 DNA reads as TGCGCCAGCAGCCAAGCGGGTGGCTCTGGGGCCAACGTCCTGACTTTC.

This clone was recorded a few times. The genes are TRBV5-1 and TRBJ2-7; no clear D. From germline, CDR1 is SGHRS and CDR2 YFSETQ. Trimming shortened V by 6 bases and J by 2 bases, and 12 bases separated the two germline ends. The CDR3 runs 13 residues. CDR3 amino acids: CASNPADTYEQYF. The CDR3 bases are TGCGCCAGCAACCCGGCGGATACCTACGAGCAGTACTTC.

The V gene is TRBV6-1, the J gene TRBJ2-7, with 8 bases fitting TRBD2. The CDR3 has 14 residues. V shed 4 bases and J 3 bases; nucleotides not matched to a gene: 5. Per germline, CDR1 MNHNS and CDR2 SASEGT. The CDR3 DNA reads as TGTGCCAGCAGTGGGACTAGCAGCCACTACGAGCAGTACTTC. This encodes CASSGTSSHYEQYF.